This T cell receptor (beta chain) was retrieved from a study of T-cell memory formation after mild COVID-19. Findings of the study overall: Mainly CM and EM harbored the contracting CD4+ clones; mainly EMRA harbored the CD8+ ones.

As to this clonotype: The target antigen is unknown.

Germline V lookup: CDR1 SEHNR, CDR2 FQNEAQ (reference sequence). This CDR3 has 15 residues. The V and J ends lost 4 bases and 2 bases, in that order; junction bases with no gene match: 6. TCRdb independently ran MiXCR on the 5' RACE reads; one entry per CDR3 protein. The table shows about 560,000 distinct CDR3 sequences, with less than 25% occurring only once. The specimen was PBMCs or a T cell subset sorted from them (not recorded which). The chain is built from TRBV7-9 and TRBJ2-3, with 7 bases fitting TRBD1. The clonotype comes from an adult woman who had mild COVID-19 (a few samples of this study predate the infection). Cell type and time point are not known. CDR3 amino acids: CASSYEGGVTDTQYF. The CDR3 DNA reads as TGTGCCAGCAGCTATGAAGGGGGCGTCACAGATACGCAGTATTTT.